A selection of T cell receptor beta chains follows, all from one sample in a study of T cell clonotyping in hematopoietic cell transplantation. Measured with immunoSEQ multiplex PCR; TCRdb has only the in-frame clones, and not every one. The sample records approximately 80,000 clones, 96% being singletons. Sequenced material: peripheral blood mononuclear cells, taken before stem cell transplant. These receptors were taken from a woman aged 50 to 65 with acute myeloid leukemia. Some clones in this sample may be carry-over from other donors' samples. Both conserved end residues are trimmed from each CDR3. Each record gives: CDR3 length, V gene, J gene, CDR3 protein.

CDR3 length: 13
V gene: TRBV7-6
J gene: TRBJ1-1
CDR3 protein: ASSLLLGEDTEAF

CDR3 length: 13
V gene: TRBV4-1
J gene: TRBJ2-3
CDR3 protein: ASSQQVIRTDTQY

CDR3 length: 15
V gene: TRBV10-3
J gene: TRBJ2-1
CDR3 protein: AISEVGDGSSYNEQF

CDR3 length: 13
V gene: TRBV15
J gene: TRBJ1-1
CDR3 protein: ATSRERVENTEAF

CDR3 length: 11
V gene: TRBV9
J gene: TRBJ1-1
CDR3 protein: ASNTGSNTEAF

CDR3 length: 15
V gene: TRBV14
J gene: TRBJ2-1
CDR3 protein: ASSQLISGRLNNEQF

CDR3 length: 15
V gene: TRBV10-3
J gene: TRBJ2-2
CDR3 protein: AISKSGSQGGAGELF

CDR3 length: 12
V gene: TRBV5-4
J gene: TRBJ1-1
CDR3 protein: ASSRGQGSTEAF

CDR3 length: 9
V gene: TRBV2
J gene: TRBJ2-3
CDR3 protein: ASGGLDTQY

CDR3 length: 13
V gene: TRBV6-6
J gene: TRBJ2-7
CDR3 protein: ASSSSRQGNYEQY

CDR3 length: 11
V gene: TRBV7-7
J gene: TRBJ2-7
CDR3 protein: ASSLGSQGEQY

CDR3 length: 14
V gene: TRBV11-2
J gene: TRBJ2-1
CDR3 protein: ASSLGLRALHNEQF

CDR3 length: 14
V gene: TRBV7-2
J gene: TRBJ2-7
CDR3 protein: ASSSRWLAATYEQY

CDR3 length: 12
V gene: TRBV29-1
J gene: TRBJ2-1
CDR3 protein: SSLQGGKGDEQF

CDR3 length: 12
V gene: TRBV6-1
J gene: TRBJ1-2
CDR3 protein: ASIRTGTNYGYT

CDR3 length: 13
V gene: TRBV5-1
J gene: TRBJ2-1
CDR3 protein: ASSVRLGGYNEQF

CDR3 length: 13
V gene: TRBV11-2
J gene: TRBJ2-5
CDR3 protein: ASSFTSGRTETQY

CDR3 length: 13
V gene: TRBV6-1
J gene: TRBJ1-3
CDR3 protein: ASSEGVVSGNTIY

CDR3 length: 14
V gene: TRBV7-2
J gene: TRBJ2-7
CDR3 protein: ASSLKVAGDHYEQY

CDR3 length: 11
V gene: TRBV30
J gene: TRBJ2-7
CDR3 protein: AWSSSPFYEQY

CDR3 length: 10
V gene: TRBV27
J gene: TRBJ1-1
CDR3 protein: ASSLRGTEAF

CDR3 length: 15
V gene: TRBV28
J gene: TRBJ1-3
CDR3 protein: ASSLQFGTGSGNTIY

CDR3 length: 12
V gene: TRBV5-1
J gene: TRBJ2-2
CDR3 protein: ASSSGEPAGELF

CDR3 length: 14
V gene: TRBV19
J gene: TRBJ1-1
CDR3 protein: ASSISQSRLNTEAF

CDR3 length: 12
V gene: TRBV19
J gene: TRBJ2-2
CDR3 protein: ASSPRGNTGELF

CDR3 length: 13
V gene: TRBV6-6
J gene: TRBJ2-1
CDR3 protein: ASSYSGGGQGEQF